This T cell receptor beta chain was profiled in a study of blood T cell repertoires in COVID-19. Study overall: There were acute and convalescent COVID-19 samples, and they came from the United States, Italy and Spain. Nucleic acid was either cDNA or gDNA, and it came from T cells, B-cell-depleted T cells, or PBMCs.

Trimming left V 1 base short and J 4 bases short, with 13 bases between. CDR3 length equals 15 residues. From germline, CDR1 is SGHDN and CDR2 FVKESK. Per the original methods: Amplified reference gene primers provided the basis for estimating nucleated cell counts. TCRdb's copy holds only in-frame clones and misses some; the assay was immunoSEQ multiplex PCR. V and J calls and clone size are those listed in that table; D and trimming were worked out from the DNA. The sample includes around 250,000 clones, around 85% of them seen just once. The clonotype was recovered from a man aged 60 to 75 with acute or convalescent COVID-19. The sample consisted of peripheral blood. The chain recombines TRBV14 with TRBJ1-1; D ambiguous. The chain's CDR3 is CASSQASPLSTEAFF. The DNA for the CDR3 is TGTGCCAGCAGCCAAGCATCGCCCTTGAGCACTGAAGCTTTCTTT.